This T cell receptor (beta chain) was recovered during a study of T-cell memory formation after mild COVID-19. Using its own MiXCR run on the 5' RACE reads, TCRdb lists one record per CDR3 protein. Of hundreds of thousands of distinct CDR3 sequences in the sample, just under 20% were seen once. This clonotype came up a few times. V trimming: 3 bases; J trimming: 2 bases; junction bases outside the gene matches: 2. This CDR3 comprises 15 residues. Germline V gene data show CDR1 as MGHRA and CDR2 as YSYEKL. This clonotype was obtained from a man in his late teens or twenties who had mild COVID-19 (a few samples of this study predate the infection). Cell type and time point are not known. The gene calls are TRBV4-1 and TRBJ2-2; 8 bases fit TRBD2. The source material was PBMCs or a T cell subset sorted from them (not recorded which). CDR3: CASSQSGGNTGELFF. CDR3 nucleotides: TGCGCCAGCAGCCAGAGCGGGGGCAACACCGGGGAGCTGTTTTTT.